Reported below is one TCR beta chain. Under the authors' procedure: Amplification from reference gene primers served as the basis for estimated nucleated cell counts. Produced via immunoSEQ multiplex PCR; TCRdb's table is partial and in-frame only. D and trimming come from the DNA, and the V and J calls and clone size come from that table. The top ten clones hold about 35% of a sample with about 35,000 clones, around 84% of them seen once. The sample is drawn from a study of blood T cell repertoires in COVID-19. Study information: COVID-19 samples collected from the United States, Italy and Spain covered acute and convalescent phases. PBMCs, B-cell-depleted T cells, or T cells provided the cDNA or gDNA that made up the material.

The germline V and J ends were trimmed by 1 base and 2 bases, with 10 bases remaining between them. The CDR3 is 14 residues long. Germline assignment: CDR1 SGHRS and CDR2 YFSETQ. The receptor comes from a man older than 75 with acute or convalescent COVID-19. V and J are TRBV5-1 and TRBJ2-7; D is perhaps TRBD1 (6 bases). The source material was peripheral blood. CDR3: CASSLPSGAYEQYF. For the CDR3, the DNA is TGCGCCAGCAGCTTGCCATCAGGGGCCTACGAGCAGTACTTC.